This T cell receptor beta chain was identified in a study of OX40 agonist ivuxolimab in advanced cancers. Peripheral blood came from all dose cohorts at three timepoints. Measured with immunoSEQ multiplex PCR; TCRdb has only the in-frame clones, and not every one. This sample has roughly 49,000 clones; 88% occur once, and the top ten carry roughly 3.2%. Points from the study as a whole: Among patients with partial responses at 0.1-3.0 mg/kg, clonal expansion was among the lowest.

Note on this clone: Its specificity is not known.

The sequence was obtained from an adult with an advanced solid tumor such as melanoma, head and neck, liver or kidney cancer. Source: CD4+ or CD8+ T cells sorted from blood, taken in a trial of the OX40 agonist ivuxolimab.

Here the CDR3 reads CASSMRSGGGGELFF. The CDR3, as DNA: TGTGCCAGCAGTATGAGGTCGGGGGGCGGCGGGGAGCTGTTTTTT. This chain connects TRBV9 to TRBJ2-2; TRBD2 is a possible D gene (7 bases). The CDR3 is made up of 15 amino acids. The germline V gene has CDR1 SGDLS and CDR2 YYNGEE. V was trimmed by 5 bases and J by 7 bases, leaving 18 bases between them.